This T cell receptor beta chain was documented in a study of blood T cell repertoires in COVID-19. Study in general: Whether acute or convalescent, the COVID-19 samples came from the United States, Italy and Spain.

Libraries were prepared by immunoSEQ multiplex PCR; TCRdb keeps only in-frame clonotypes and omits some of them. Of more than 120,000 clones listed, 80% to 90% were seen once; the top ten hold around 2.5%. V dropped 6 bases and J dropped 12; count of bases not matched to a gene: 10. The CDR3 has 12 residues. Germline V CDR1 and CDR2: MNHEY, SVGAGI. The sample comprised peripheral blood. The J gene is TRBJ1-2, the V gene TRBV6-5; 7 positions match TRBD1. The TCR was taken from a human donor with acute or convalescent COVID-19. The donor label of this sample is uncertain. The CDR3 sequence: CASSSDRAQHTF. The CDR3 DNA sequence: TGTGCCAGCAGCTCCGACAGGGCTCAGCACACCTTC.